This T cell receptor beta chain was captured in a study of T cell changes during pregnancy in multiple sclerosis (dated by TCRdb to the late 2010s). Regarding the research as a whole: The study looked at changes in the T cell repertoire across pregnancy in women with multiple sclerosis.

To note about this clone: Its antigen is not yet known. No clone much larger than this one lies a single base away; base qualities are absent.

The CDR3 holds 17 amino acids from the cysteine to the phenylalanine. The read is trimmed to its CDR3 DNA, 51 bases read in frame from base 1. The germline V gene sets CDR1 to SGHVS and CDR2 to FQNEAQ. Here V drops 5 bases and J drops 7 bases, and the junction holds 18 bases not matched to any gene. Receptor amplification or capture employed the immunoSEQ multiplex PCR assay. TCRdb took over this immuneACCESS table, retaining in-frame rearrangements with V and J assigned. Such tables are incomplete; in checked studies, under half of the missing clones stem from an unresolved V gene, and the remainder is unexplained. This sample holds about 87,000 clones; 93% were observed only once. Of the sample, about 1.4% falls within the top ten clones.

The chain is made from TRBV7-8 and TRBJ2-7, and TRBD1 matches 9 of the central bases. Specimen: peripheral blood, collected in the third trimester of pregnancy. The receptor comes from a female donor in good health, enrolled as a control in a pregnancy study. Here the CDR3 is given as CASSIPSGQGNLREQYF. The DNA sequence follows: TGTGCCAGCAGCATCCCGTCCGGACAGGGGAACCTACGGGAGCAGTACTTC.